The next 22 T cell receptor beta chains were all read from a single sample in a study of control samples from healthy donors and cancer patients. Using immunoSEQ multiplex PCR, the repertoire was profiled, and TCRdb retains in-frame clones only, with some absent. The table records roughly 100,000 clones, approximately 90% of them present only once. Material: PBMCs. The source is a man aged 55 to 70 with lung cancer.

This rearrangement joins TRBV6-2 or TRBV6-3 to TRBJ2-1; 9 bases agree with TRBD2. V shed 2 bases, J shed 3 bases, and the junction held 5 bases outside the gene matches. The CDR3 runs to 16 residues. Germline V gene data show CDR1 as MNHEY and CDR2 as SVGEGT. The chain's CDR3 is CASSYGGSGGYNEQFF. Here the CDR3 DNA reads TGTGCCAGCAGTTACGGGGGTAGCGGGGGCTACAATGAGCAGTTCTTC.

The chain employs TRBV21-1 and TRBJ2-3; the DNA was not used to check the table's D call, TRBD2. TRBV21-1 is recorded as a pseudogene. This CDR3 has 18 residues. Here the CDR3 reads CASSSPSGAETPPDTQYF. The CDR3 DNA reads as TGTGCCAGCAGCTCACCTAGCGGGGCCGAAACCCCCCCAGATACGCAGTATTTT.

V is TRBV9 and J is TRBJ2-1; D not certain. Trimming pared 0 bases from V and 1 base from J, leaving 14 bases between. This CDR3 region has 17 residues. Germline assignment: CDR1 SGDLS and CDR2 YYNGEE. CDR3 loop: CASSVGGGVDSYNEQFF. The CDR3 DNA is TGTGCCAGCAGCGTAGGGGGTGGGGTTGATTCCTACAATGAGCAGTTCTTC.

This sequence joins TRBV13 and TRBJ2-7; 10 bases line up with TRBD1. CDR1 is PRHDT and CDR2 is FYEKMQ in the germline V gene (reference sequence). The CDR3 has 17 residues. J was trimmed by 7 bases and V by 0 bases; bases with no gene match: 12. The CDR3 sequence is CASSLGPGQGVIPEQYF. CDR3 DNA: TGTGCCAGCAGCTTAGGTCCCGGACAGGGGGTTATTCCAGAGCAGTACTTC.

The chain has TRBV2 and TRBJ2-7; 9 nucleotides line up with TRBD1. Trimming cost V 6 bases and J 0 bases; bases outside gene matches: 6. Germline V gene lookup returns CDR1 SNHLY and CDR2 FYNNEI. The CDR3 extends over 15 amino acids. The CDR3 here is CASREGQGFSYEQYF. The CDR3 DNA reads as TGTGCCAGCAGGGAGGGACAGGGCTTCTCCTACGAGCAGTACTTC.

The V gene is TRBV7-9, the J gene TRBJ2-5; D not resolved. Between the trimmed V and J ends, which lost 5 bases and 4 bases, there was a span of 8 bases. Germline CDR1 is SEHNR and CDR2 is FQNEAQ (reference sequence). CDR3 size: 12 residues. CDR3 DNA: TGTGCCAGCAGCCCTAGTGGAGAGACCCAGTACTTC. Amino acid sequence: CASSPSGETQYF.

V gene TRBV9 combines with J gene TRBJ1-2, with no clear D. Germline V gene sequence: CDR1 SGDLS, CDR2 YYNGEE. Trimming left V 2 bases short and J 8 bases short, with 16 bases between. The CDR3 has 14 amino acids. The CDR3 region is CASSVMIGVGGYTF. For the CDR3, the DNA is TGTGCCAGCAGCGTTATGATTGGGGTAGGAGGCTACACCTTC.

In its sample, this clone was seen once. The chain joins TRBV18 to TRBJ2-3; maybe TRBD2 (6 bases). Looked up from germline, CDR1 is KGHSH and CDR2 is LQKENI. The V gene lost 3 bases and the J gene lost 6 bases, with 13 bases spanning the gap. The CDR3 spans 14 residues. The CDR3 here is CASSPLRGGDTQYF. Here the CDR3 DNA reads TGTGCCAGCTCACCCCTGCGGGGCGGGGATACGCAGTATTTT.

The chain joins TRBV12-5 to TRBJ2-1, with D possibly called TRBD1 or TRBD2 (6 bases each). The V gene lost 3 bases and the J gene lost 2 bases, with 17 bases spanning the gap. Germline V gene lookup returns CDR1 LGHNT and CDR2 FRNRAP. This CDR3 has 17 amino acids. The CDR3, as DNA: TGTGCTAGTGGTTTCCTCAAACAGGGAGGTACCTACAATGAGCAGTTCTTC. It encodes CASGFLKQGGTYNEQFF.

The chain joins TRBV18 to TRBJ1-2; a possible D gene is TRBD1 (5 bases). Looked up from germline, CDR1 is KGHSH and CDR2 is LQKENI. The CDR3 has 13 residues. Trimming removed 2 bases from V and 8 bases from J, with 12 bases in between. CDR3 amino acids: CASSPFVGEGYTF. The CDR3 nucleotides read TGTGCCAGCTCACCATTCGTAGGGGAAGGCTACACCTTC.

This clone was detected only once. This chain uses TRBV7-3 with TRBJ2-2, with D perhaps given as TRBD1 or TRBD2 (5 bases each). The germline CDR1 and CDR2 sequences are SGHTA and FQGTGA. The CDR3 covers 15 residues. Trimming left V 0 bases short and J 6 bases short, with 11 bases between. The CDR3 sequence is CASSLTSRDPGELFF. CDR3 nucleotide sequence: TGTGCCAGCAGCTTAACCTCCAGGGACCCCGGGGAGCTGTTTTTT. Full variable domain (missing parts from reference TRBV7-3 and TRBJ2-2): GAGVSQTPSNKVTEKGKYVELRCDPISGHTALYWYRQSLGQGPEFLIYFQGTGAADDSGLPNDRFFAVRPEGSVSTLKIQRTERGDSAVYLCASSLTSRDPGELFFGEGSRLTVL.

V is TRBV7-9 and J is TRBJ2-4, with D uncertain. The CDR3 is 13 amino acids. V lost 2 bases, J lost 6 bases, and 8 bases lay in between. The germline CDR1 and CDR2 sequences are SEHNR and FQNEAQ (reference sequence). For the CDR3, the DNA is TGTGCCAGCAGCTTAAGCGCCTTAAACATTCAGTACTTC. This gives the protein CASSLSALNIQYF. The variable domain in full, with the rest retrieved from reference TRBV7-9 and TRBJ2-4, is DTGVSQNPRHKITKRGQNVTFRCDPISEHNRLYWYRQTLGQGPEFLTYFQNEAQLEKSRLLSDRFSAERPKGSFSTLEIQRTEQGDSAMYLCASSLSALNIQYFGAGTRLSVL.

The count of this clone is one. For the CDR3, the DNA is TGTGCCAGCAGCTTAAAGGAGAACGGGCAGTTCTTC. The encoded protein is CASSLKENGQFF. The chain employs TRBV7-9 and TRBJ2-1; D is unresolved. The CDR3 has 12 amino acids. Germline CDR1 SEHNR, CDR2 FQNEAQ (reference sequence). Trimming pared 2 bases from V and 12 bases from J, leaving 11 bases between.

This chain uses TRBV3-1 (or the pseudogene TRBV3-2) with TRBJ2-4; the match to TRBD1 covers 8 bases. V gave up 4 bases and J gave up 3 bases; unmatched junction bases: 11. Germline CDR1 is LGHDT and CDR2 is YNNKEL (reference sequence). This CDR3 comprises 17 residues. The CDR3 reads CASSPKTGGGSKNIQYF. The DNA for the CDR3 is TGTGCCAGCAGCCCCAAAACAGGGGGTGGTAGCAAAAACATTCAGTACTTC.

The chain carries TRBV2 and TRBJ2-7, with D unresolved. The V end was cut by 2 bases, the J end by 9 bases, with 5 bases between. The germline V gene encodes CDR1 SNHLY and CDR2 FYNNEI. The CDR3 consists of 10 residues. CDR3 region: CASSENWQYF. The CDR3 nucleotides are TGTGCCAGCAGTGAAAATTGGCAGTACTTC.

The DNA for the CDR3 is TGTGCCAGCAGCGGGCAGGGGAATTCACCCCTCCACTTT. It codes for CASSGQGNSPLHF. The chain recombines TRBV9 with TRBJ1-6; TRBD1 is a possible D gene (6 bases). The CDR3 covers 13 residues. Germline V CDR1 and CDR2: SGDLS, YYNGEE. V was pared by 3 bases and J by 7 bases, with 8 bases between.

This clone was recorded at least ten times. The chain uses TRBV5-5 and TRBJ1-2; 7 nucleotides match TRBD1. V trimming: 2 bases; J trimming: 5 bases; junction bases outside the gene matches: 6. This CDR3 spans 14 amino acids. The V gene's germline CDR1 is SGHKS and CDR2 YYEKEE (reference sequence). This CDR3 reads CASSLPGGAYGYTF. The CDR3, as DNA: TGTGCCAGCAGCTTACCAGGGGGTGCGTATGGCTACACCTTC.

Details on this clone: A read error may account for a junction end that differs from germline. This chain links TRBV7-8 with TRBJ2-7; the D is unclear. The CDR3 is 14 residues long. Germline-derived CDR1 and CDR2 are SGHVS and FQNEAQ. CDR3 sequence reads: CASSPRTSSYGQYF. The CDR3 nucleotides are TGTGCCAGCAGCCCAAGGACCTCTTCCTACGGGCAGTACTTC.

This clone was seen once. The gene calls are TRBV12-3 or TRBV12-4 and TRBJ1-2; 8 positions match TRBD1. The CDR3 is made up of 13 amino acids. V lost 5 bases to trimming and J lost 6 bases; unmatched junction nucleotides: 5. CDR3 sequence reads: CASSPMTGDGYTF. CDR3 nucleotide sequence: TGTGCCAGCAGTCCTATGACAGGGGATGGCTACACCTTC.

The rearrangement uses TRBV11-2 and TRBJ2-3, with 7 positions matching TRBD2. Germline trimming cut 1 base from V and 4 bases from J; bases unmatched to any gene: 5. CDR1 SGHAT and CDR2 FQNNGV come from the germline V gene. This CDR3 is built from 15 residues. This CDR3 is CASSLAPSGADTQYF. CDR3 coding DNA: TGTGCCAGCAGCTTAGCACCTAGCGGAGCAGATACGCAGTATTTT.

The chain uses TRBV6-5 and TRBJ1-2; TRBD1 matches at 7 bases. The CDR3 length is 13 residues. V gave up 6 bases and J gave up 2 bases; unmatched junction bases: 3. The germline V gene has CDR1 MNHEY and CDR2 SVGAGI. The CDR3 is CASRGQINYGYTF. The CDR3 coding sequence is TGTGCCAGCAGGGGACAGATCAACTATGGCTACACCTTC.

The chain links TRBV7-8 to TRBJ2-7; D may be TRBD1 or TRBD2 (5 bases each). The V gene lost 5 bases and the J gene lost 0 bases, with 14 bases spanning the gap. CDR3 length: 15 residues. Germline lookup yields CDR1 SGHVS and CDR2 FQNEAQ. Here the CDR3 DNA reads TGTGCCAGCAGCCGAGCCCCAGGGAGCTCCTACGAGCAGTACGTC. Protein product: CASSRAPGSSYEQYV.